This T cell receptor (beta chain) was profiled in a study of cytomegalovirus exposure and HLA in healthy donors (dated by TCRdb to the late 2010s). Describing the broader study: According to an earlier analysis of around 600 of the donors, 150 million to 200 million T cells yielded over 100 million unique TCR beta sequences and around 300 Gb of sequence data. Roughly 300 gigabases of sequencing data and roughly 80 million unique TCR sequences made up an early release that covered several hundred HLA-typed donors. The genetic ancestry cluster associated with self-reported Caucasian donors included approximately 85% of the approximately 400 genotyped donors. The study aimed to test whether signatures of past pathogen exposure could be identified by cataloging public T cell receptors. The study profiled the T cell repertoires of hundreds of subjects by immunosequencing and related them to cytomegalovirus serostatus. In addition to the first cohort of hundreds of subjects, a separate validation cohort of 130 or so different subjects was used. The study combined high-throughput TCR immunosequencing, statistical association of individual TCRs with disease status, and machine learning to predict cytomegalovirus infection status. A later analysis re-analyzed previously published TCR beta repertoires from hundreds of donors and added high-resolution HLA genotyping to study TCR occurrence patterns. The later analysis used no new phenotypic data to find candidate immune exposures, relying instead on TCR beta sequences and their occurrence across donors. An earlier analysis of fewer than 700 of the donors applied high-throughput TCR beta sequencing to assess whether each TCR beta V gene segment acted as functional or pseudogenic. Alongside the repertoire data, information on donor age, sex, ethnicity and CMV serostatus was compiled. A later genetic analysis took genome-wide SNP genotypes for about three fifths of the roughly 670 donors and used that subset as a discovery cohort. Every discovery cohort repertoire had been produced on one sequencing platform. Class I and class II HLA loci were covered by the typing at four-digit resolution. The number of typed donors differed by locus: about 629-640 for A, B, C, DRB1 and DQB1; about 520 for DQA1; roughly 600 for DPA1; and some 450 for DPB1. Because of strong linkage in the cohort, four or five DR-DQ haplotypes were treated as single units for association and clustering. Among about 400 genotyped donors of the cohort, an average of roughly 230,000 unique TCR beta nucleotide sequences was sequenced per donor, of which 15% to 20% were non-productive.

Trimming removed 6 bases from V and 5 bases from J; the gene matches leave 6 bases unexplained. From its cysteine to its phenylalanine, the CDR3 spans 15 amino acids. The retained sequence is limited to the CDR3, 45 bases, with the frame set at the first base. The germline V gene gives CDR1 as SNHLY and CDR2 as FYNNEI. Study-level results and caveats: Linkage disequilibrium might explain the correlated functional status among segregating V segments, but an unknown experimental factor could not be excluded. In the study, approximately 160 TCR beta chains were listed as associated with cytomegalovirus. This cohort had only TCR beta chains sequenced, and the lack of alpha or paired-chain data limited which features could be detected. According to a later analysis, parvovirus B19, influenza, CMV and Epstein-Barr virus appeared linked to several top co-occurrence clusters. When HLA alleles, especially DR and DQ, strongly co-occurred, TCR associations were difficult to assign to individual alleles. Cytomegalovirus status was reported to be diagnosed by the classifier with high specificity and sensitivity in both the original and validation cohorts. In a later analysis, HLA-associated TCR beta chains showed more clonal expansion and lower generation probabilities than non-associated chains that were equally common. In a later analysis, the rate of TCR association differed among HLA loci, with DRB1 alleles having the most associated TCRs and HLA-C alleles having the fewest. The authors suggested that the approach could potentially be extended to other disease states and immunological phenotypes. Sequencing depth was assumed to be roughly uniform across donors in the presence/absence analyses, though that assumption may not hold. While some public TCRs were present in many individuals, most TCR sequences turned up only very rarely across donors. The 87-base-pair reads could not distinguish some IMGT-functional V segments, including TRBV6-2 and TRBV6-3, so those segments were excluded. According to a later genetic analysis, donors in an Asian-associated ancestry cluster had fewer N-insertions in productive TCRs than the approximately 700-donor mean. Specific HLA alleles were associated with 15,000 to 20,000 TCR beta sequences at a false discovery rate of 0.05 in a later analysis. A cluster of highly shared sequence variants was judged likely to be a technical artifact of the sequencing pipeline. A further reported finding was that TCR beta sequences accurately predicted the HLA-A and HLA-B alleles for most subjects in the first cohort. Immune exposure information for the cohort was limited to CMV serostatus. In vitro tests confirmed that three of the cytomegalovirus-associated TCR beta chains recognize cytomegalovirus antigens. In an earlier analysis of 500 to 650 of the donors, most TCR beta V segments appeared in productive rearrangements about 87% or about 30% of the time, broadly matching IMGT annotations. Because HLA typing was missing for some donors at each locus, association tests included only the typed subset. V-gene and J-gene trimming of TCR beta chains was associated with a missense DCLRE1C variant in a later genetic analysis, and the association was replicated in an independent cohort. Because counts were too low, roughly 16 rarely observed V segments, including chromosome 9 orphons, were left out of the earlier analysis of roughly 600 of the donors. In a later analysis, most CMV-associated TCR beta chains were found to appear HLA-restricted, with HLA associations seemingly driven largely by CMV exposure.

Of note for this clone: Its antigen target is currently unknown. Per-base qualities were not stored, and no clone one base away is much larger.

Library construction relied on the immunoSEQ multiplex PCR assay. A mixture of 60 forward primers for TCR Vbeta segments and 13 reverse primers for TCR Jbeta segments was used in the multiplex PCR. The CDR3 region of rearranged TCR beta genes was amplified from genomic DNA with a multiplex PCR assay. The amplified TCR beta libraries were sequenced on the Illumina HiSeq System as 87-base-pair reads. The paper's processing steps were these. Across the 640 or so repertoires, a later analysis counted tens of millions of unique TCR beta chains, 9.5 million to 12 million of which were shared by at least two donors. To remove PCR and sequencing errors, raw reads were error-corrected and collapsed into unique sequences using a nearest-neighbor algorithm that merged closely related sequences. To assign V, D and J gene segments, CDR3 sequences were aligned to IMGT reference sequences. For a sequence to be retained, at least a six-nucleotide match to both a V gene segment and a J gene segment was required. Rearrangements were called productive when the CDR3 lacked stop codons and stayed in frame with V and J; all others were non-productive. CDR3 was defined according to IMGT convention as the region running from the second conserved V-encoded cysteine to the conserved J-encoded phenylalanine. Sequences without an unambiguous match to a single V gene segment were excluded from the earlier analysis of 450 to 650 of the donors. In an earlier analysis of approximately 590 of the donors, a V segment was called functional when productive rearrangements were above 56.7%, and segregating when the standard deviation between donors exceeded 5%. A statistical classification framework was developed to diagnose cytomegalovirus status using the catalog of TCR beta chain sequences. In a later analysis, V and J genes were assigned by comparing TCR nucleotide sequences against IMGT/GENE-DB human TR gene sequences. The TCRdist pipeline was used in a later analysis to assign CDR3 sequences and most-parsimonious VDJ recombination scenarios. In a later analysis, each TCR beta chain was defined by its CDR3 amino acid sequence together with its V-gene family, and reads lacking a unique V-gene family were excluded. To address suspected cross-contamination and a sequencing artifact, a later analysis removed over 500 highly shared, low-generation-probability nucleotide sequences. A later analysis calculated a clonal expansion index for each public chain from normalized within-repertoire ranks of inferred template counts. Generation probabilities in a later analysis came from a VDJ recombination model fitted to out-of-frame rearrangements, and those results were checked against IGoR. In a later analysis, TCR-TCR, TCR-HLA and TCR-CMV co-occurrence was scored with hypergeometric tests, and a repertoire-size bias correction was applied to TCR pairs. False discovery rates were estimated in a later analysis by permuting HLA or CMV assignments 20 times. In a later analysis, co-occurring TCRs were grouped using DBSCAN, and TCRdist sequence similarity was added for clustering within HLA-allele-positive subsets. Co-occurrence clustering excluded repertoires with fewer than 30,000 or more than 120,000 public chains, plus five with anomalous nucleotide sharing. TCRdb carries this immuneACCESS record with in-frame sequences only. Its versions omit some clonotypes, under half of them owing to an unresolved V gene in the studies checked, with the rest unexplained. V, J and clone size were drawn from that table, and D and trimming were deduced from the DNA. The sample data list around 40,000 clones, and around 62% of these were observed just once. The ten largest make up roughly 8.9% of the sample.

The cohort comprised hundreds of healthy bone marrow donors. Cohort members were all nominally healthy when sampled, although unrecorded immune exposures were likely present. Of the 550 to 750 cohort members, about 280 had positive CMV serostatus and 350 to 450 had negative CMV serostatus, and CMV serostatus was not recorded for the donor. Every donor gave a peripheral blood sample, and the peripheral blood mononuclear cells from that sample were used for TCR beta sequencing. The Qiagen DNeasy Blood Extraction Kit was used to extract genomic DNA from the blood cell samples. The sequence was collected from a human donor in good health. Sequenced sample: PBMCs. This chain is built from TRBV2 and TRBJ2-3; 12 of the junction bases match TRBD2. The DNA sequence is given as TGTGCCAGCAGGCTAGCGGGGGGGCCGGGAGATACGCAGTATTTT. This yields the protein CASRLAGGPGDTQYF.